This entry concerns a single T cell receptor (beta chain). This clonotype was seen ten or more times. The specificity of this receptor is unknown. It has no much larger one-base neighbor in the sample; base qualities were not kept. The sample was run on an Illumina HiSeq 1500. The public reads were quality trimmed at Q25 with fastp and then assembled into clones with MiXCR by TCRdb, keeping productive beta chains. Rows matching on CDR3 protein sequence are summarized as one entry with the most common DNA and genes. In this sample the table shows some 300,000 distinct CDR3 sequences, about 9.2% of which occur a single time. Around 2.5% of the sample is taken by the ten largest. The record originates from a study of T cell repertoires in cytomegalovirus infection (dated by TCRdb to 2018 to 2020). With respect to the entire study: The HLA type of each donor mattered for the analysis, because public TCR beta signatures pointed to carriage of CMV infection along with the matching HLA type. Study-level results and caveats: The ex vivo response was dominated by HLA-C-restricted CMV-specific TCR beta clonotypes, and the single most frequent clonotype in two of eight donors was supplied by these HLA-C-restricted clonotypes. Cumulative frequency of public TCR beta family members discriminated carriers of CMV infection plus the relevant HLA type in this cohort and an independent approximately 350-donor cohort.

The germline V gene (reference sequence) supplies CDR1 PRHDT and CDR2 FYEKMQ. From cysteine to phenylalanine, the CDR3 is 12 amino acids long. Of all the DNA, just the CDR3 is kept, 36 bases in frame from base 1. The V end loses 2 bases and the J end loses 9 bases, and a stretch of 5 bases separates them. This receptor chain uses TRBV13 and TRBJ1-6, with no reliable assignment of the D segment. Sequenced: PBMCs. This sequence was found in a human donor in good health (CMV status not recorded). Some clones in this sample may be carry-over from other donors' samples. The CDR3 is CASSLNASPLHF. In nucleotides, the sequence is TGTGCCAGCAGCTTAAATGCTTCACCCCTCCACTTT. This CDR3, with the reference TRBV13 and TRBJ1-6 proteins standing in past its ends, gives the full variable domain AAGVIQSPRHLIKEKRETATLKCYPIPRHDTVYWYQQGPGQDPQFLISFYEKMQSDKGSIPDRFSAQQFSDYHSELNMSSLELGDSALYFCASSLNASPLHFGNGTRLTVT.